This passage covers 21 T cell receptor beta chains from one sample sequenced in a study of T cell responses to AZD1222 COVID-19 vaccine. The method was immunoSEQ multiplex PCR; TCRdb's version includes in-frame clones alone and lacks a portion of them. The table includes about 50,000 clones, approximately 85% detected once. Sample: peripheral blood, taken on day 0 of AZD1222 vaccination. Receptors originate from an adult in good health.

The chain couples TRBV18 to TRBJ2-1; 8 bases line up with TRBD2. Per the germline V gene, CDR1 is KGHSH and CDR2 is LQKENI. The CDR3 spans 15 residues. Unmatched junction bases numbered 12, after V lost 7 bases and J lost 7 bases. The CDR3 DNA reads TGTGCCAGCTGCACACGGGGGGGCCCTTTGAATGAGCAGTTCTTC. As protein: CASCTRGGPLNEQFF.

The chain joins TRBV5-4 to TRBJ2-1, with TRBD2 as a possible D gene (5 bases). With 1 base removed from V and 1 base from J, the gap between germline ends came to 9 bases. The CDR3 consists of 15 residues. CDR1 SGHNT and CDR2 YYREEE come from the germline V gene (reference sequence). The CDR3 coding sequence is TGTGCCAGCAGCTTGTACGGGGATTCCTACAATGAGCAGTTCTTC. It codes for CASSLYGDSYNEQFF.

The chain uses TRBV4-1 and TRBJ1-3; unclear D gene. CDR1 is MGHRA and CDR2 is YSYEKL in the germline V gene. The CDR3 sequence is 17 residues long. V dropped 0 bases and J dropped 0 bases, with 12 bases sitting between them. The CDR3 coding sequence is TGCGCCAGCAGCCAAGATTCAGGCGGAGGCTCTGGAAACACCATATATTTT. It translates to CASSQDSGGGSGNTIYF.

The chain couples TRBV7-6 to TRBJ1-3, with D perhaps TRBD1 (5 bases). The germline V gene has CDR1 SGHVS and CDR2 FNYEAQ. Deletions cut 1 base from V and 0 bases from J, with 10 bases between. The CDR3 has 16 residues. CDR3 loop: CASSLVGPGSGNTIYF. CDR3 in DNA: TGTGCCAGCAGCTTAGTGGGGCCGGGCTCTGGAAACACCATATATTTT. Filled out from reference TRBV7-6 and TRBJ1-3, the complete variable domain reads GAGVSQSPRYKVTKRGQDVALRCDPISGHVSLYWYRQALGQGPEFLTYFNYEAQQDKSGLPNDRFSAERPEGSISTLTIQRTEQRDSAMYRCASSLVGPGSGNTIYFGEGSWLTVV.

The V call is TRBV11-2, the J call TRBJ2-1, with D unclear. Germline CDR1 reads SGHAT; CDR2 reads FQNNGV. V lost 0 bases and J 7 bases, leaving 10 bases between the germline ends. This CDR3 has 14 residues. Here the CDR3 reads CASSLDPRANEQFF. CDR3 nucleotide sequence: TGTGCCAGCAGCTTAGATCCACGGGCGAATGAGCAGTTCTTC.

CDR3 sequence reads: CASSRGQGGYNEQFF. As DNA, the CDR3 is TGTGCCAGCAGCCGTGGACAGGGGGGCTACAATGAGCAGTTCTTC. The gene calls are TRBV5-4 and TRBJ2-1; TRBD1 agrees at 10 bases. Germline V lookup: CDR1 SGHNT, CDR2 YYREEE (reference sequence). The J segment lost 3 bases and the V segment lost 4 bases, leaving 4 bases of the junction unmatched. The CDR3 runs 15 residues.

CDR3 bases: TGTGCCAGCAGTCATGAGACCGGGGAGCTGTTTTTT. It is translated as CASSHETGELFF. The chain employs TRBV2 and TRBJ2-2; D not certain. Germline V gene lookup returns CDR1 SNHLY and CDR2 FYNNEI. Between the trimmed V and J ends, which lost 5 bases and 5 bases, there was a span of 6 bases. CDR3 size: 12 residues. Full variable domain (outside the CDR3, taken from reference TRBV2 and TRBJ2-2): EPEVTQTPSHQVTQMGQEVILRCVPISNHLYFYWYRQILGQKVEFLVSFYNNEISEKSEIFDDQFSVERPDGSNFTLKIRSTKLEDSAMYFCASSHETGELFFGEGSRLTVL.

This chain joins TRBV30 and TRBJ2-7; 9 bases are shared with TRBD2. The CDR3 length is 15 residues. V shed 1 base, J shed 2 bases, and the junction held 6 bases outside the gene matches. Germline-derived CDR1 and CDR2 are GTSNPN and SVGIG (reference sequence). CDR3 region: CAWSAGAGGTYEQYF. The DNA for the CDR3 is TGTGCCTGGAGTGCAGGAGCGGGGGGAACCTACGAGCAGTACTTC.

CDR3 in DNA: TGTGCCAGCAGCTTGTCGGACAGGGGTCGTTCACCCCTCCACTTT. Its translation is CASSLSDRGRSPLHF. The rearrangement links TRBV5-4 to TRBJ1-6, with TRBD1 identical over 9 bases. Trimming removed 1 base from V and 9 bases from J; junction bases left unmatched: 5. The CDR3 totals 15 residues. Germline CDR1 is SGHNT and CDR2 is YYREEE (reference sequence).

The chain couples TRBV5-4 to TRBJ1-4; tentatively, D is TRBD1 (6 bases). This CDR3 contains 14 residues. Germline loops: CDR1 SGHNT, CDR2 YYREEE (reference sequence). V gave up 2 bases and J gave up 4 bases, with 9 bases separating them. The chain's CDR3 is CASSLQGVNEKLFF. Written as DNA, the CDR3 is TGTGCCAGCAGCTTACAGGGTGTTAATGAAAAACTGTTTTTT.

The rearrangement joins TRBV27 to TRBJ2-1; TRBD2 matches at 8 bases. The CDR3 runs to 15 residues. J was trimmed by 6 bases and V by 3 bases; bases with no gene match: 7. The germline V gene encodes CDR1 MNHEY and CDR2 SMNVEV (reference sequence). The CDR3 DNA reads TGTGCCAGCAGTTTCGGGGGGGCTTTTGGCAATGAGCAGTTCTTC. Its translation: CASSFGGAFGNEQFF.

This CDR3 is CASAQMKGYNEQFF. CDR3 sequence (DNA): TGTGCCAGCGCACAAATGAAGGGGTACAATGAGCAGTTCTTC. This rearrangement joins TRBV7-8 to TRBJ2-1; tentatively, D is TRBD1 (5 bases). V lost 8 bases to trimming and J lost 4 bases, with 15 bases between them. CDR3 length equals 14 residues. The germline CDR1 and CDR2 sequences are SGHVS and FQNEAQ.

V is TRBV30 and J is TRBJ2-3; TRBD1 matches at 11 bases. With V trimmed by 2 bases and J by 6 bases, 7 bases remained unmatched. CDR1 is GTSNPN, CDR2 SVGIG, per germline (reference sequence). This CDR3 has 15 amino acids. In DNA form, the CDR3 reads TGTGCCTGGAGTAAAGGGACAGGGGGTAGGGATACGCAGTATTTT. Encoded protein: CAWSKGTGGRDTQYF. The variable domain in full, with the rest retrieved from reference TRBV30 and TRBJ2-3, is SQTIHQWPATLVQPVGSPLSLECTVEGTSNPNLYWYRQAAGRGLQLLFYSVGIGQISSEVPQNLSASRPQDRQFILSSKKLLLSDSGFYLCAWSKGTGGRDTQYFGPGTRLTVL.

J is TRBJ1-6 and V is TRBV5-1; TRBD1 matches 10 bases. V was pared by 4 bases and J by 9 bases, with 10 bases of the junction left unmatched. This CDR3 spans 16 amino acids. Germline CDR1 and CDR2: SGHRS and YFSETQ. The CDR3, as DNA: TGCGCCAGCAGCCCTAGCCCCGGGACAGGGGTTTCACCCCTCCACTTT. Encoded protein: CASSPSPGTGVSPLHF.

The rearrangement joins TRBV4-1 to TRBJ2-3; the D gene is possibly TRBD1 (6 bases). With 1 base removed from V and 4 bases from J, the gap between germline ends came to 12 bases. The germline gives CDR1 MGHRA, CDR2 YSYEKL. This CDR3 comprises 15 residues. CDR3 sequence: CASSQVGTRADTQYF. The CDR3 DNA follows: TGCGCCAGCAGCCAAGTCGGGACACGAGCAGATACGCAGTATTTT.

V gene TRBV5-4 combines with J gene TRBJ2-1; D call uncertain. Trimming left V 4 bases short and J 7 bases short, with 9 bases between. CDR1 SGHNT and CDR2 YYREEE come from the germline V gene (reference sequence). The CDR3 length is 12 residues. CDR3 residues: CASSIDGNEQFF. CDR3 in DNA: TGTGCCAGCAGCATAGACGGTAATGAGCAGTTCTTC. The entire variable domain, with the rest obtained from reference TRBV5-4 and TRBJ2-1, is as follows: ETGVTQSPTHLIKTRGQQVTLRCSSQSGHNTVSWYQQALGQGPQFIFQYYREEENGRGNFPPRFSGLQFPNYSSELNVNALELDDSALYLCASSIDGNEQFFGPGTRLTVL.

This clone was picked up one time. The chain is built from TRBV19 and TRBJ1-2; 10 positions agree with TRBD1. This CDR3 is built from 17 residues. The J segment lost 3 bases and the V segment lost 3 bases, leaving 10 bases of the junction unmatched. CDR1 and CDR2 (germline): LNHDA, SQIVND (reference sequence). The CDR3 is CASSIWRDRGRYYGYTF. CDR3 DNA: TGTGCCAGTAGTATTTGGAGGGACAGGGGAAGATACTATGGCTACACCTTC. Full variable domain (outside the CDR3, taken from reference TRBV19 and TRBJ1-2): DGGITQSPKYLFRKEGQNVTLSCEQNLNHDAMYWYRQDPGQGLRLIYYSQIVNDFQKGDIAEGYSVSREKKESFPLTVTSAQKNPTAFYLCASSIWRDRGRYYGYTFGSGTRLTVV.

In this sample, this clone turned up once. V and J are TRBV3-1 (or the pseudogene TRBV3-2) and TRBJ2-7, with D possibly matching TRBD2 (7 bases). The CDR3 loop spans 14 amino acids. The ends were cut back, 3 bases at V and 4 bases at J, with 13 bases in the middle. Germline CDR1 LGHDT, CDR2 YNNKEL (reference sequence). The CDR3 is CASSHRGAEYEQYF. The CDR3 nucleotides are TGTGCCAGCAGCCACCGGGGGGCCGAGTACGAGCAGTACTTC.

The rearrangement uses TRBV13 and TRBJ2-1; 10 positions match TRBD1. V gave up 0 bases and J gave up 4 bases; unmatched junction bases: 6. This CDR3 region has 17 residues. Germline V lookup: CDR1 PRHDT, CDR2 FYEKMQ (reference sequence). Here the CDR3 reads CASSLGSPGQGYNEQFF. Written as DNA, the CDR3 is TGTGCCAGCAGCTTAGGCTCGCCGGGACAGGGGTACAATGAGCAGTTCTTC.

CDR3 residues: CASSLVQENEKLFF. The CDR3 coding sequence is TGTGCCAGCAGCTTGGTTCAGGAAAATGAAAAACTGTTTTTT. V is TRBV5-6 and J is TRBJ1-4; D remains ambiguous. The germline V gene has CDR1 SGHDT and CDR2 YYEEEE. CDR3 size: 14 residues. The V end lost 0 bases, the J end lost 5 bases, and 8 bases lay between the germline ends.

The chain combines TRBV29-1 with TRBJ1-2; TRBD1 is a possible D gene (6 bases). Trimming took off 7 bases at V and 4 bases at J, with 13 bases between the two ends. Germline CDR1 reads SQVTM; CDR2 reads ANQGSEA. The CDR3 runs to 12 residues. This CDR3 is CSAGQRAYGYTF. CDR3 DNA: TGCAGCGCCGGACAGCGGGCCTATGGCTACACCTTC.